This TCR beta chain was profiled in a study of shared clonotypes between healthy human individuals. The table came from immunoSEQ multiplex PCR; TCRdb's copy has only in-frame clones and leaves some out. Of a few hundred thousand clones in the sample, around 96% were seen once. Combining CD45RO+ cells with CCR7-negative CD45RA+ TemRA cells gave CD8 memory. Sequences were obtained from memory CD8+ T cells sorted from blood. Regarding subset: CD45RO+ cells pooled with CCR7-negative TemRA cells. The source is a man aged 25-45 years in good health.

This CDR3 is CASSEPPGGANEQYF. The DNA for the CDR3 is TGTGCCAGCAGTGAGCCCCCCGGGGGGGCCAACGAGCAGTACTTC. The V and J genes are TRBV25-1 and TRBJ2-7, with 8 nucleotides matching TRBD2. The CDR3 is 15 residues long. Germline V gives CDR1 MGHDK, CDR2 SYGVNS. V was clipped by 3 bases and J by 5 bases; unmatched bases: 9.